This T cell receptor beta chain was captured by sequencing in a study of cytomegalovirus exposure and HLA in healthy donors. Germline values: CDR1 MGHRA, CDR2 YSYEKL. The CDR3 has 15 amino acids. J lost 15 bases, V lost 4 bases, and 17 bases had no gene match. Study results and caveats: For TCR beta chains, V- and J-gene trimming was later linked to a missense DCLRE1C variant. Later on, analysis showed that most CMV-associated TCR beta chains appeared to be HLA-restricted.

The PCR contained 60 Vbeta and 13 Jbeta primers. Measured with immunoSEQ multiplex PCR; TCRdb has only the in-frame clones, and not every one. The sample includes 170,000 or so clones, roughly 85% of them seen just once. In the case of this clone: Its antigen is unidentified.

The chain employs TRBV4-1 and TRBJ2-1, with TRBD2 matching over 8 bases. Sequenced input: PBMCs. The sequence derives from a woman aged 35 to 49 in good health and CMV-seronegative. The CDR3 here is CASSPLGLAAGLAFF. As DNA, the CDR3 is TGCGCCAGCAGCCCCTTAGGACTAGCAGCGGGCTTAGCGTTCTTC.